The next 4 T cell receptor beta chains were all read from a single sample in a study of cytomegalovirus exposure and HLA in healthy donors. Both 60 Vbeta primers and 13 Jbeta primers went into the PCR. Using immunoSEQ multiplex PCR, the repertoire was profiled, and TCRdb retains in-frame clones only, with some absent. The sample comprises about 160,000 clones, about 81% of which are singletons, and around 1.9% rests with the top ten. The sample comprised PBMCs. The receptor source for this set is a young woman in good health and CMV-seronegative.

The rearrangement links TRBV19 to TRBJ1-1; D may be TRBD1 (6 bases). The germline V gene encodes CDR1 LNHDA and CDR2 SQIVND (reference sequence). This CDR3 has 13 amino acids. The V and J ends lost 5 bases and 7 bases respectively, with 14 bases between them. CDR3 in amino acids: CASSEGEWSEAFF. CDR3 sequence (DNA): TGTGCCAGTAGTGAGGGGGAATGGAGTGAAGCTTTCTTT.

This chain joins TRBV28 and TRBJ1-5, with TRBD1 as a possible D gene (5 bases). The germline V gene encodes CDR1 MDHEN and CDR2 SYDVKM. This CDR3 is built from 16 residues. V lost 7 bases to trimming and J lost 5 bases, with 21 bases between them. CDR3 sequence (DNA): TGTGCCAGCACCCTTCCAACGACAGCCCTTGATCAGCCCCAGCATTTT. It codes for CASTLPTTALDQPQHF.

The rearrangement links TRBV6-6 to TRBJ1-1, with 7 bases lining up with TRBD1. V shed 6 bases, J shed 1 base, and the junction held 8 bases outside the gene matches. Germline V gene lookup returns CDR1 MNHNY and CDR2 SVGAGI (reference sequence). The CDR3 consists of 15 residues. The CDR3 sequence is CASSGQVGRNTEAFF. Here the CDR3 DNA reads TGTGCCAGCAGCGGACAGGTCGGGCGGAACACTGAAGCTTTCTTT.

The V call is TRBV5-1, the J call TRBJ2-7; D not resolved. Trimming took 7 bases from V and 4 from J, leaving 21 bases between them. Germline V lookup: CDR1 SGHRS, CDR2 YFSETQ. The CDR3 consists of 15 residues. The CDR3 nucleotides read TGCGCCAGCCGAGAACGTGGCGGTGACCCATACGAGCAGTACTTC. Translated: CASRERGGDPYEQYF.